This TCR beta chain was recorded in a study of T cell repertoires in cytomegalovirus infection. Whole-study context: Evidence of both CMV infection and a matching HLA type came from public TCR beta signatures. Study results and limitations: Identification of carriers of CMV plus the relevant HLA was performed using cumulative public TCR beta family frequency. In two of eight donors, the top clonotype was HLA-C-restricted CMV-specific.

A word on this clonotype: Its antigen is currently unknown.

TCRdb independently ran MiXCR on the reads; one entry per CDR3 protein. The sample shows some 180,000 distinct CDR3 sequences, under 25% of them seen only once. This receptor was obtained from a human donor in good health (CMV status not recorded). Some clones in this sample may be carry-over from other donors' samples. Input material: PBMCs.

The CDR3 bases are TGTGCCAGCAGTAATCCTAGCGGGAGGTACAATGAGCAGTTCTTC. Protein product: CASSNPSGRYNEQFF. The chain employs TRBV6-2 or TRBV6-3 and TRBJ2-1; TRBD2 agrees at 11 bases. V dropped 5 bases and J dropped 4; count of bases not matched to a gene: 4. Germline-derived CDR1 and CDR2 are MNHEY and SVGEGT. The CDR3 consists of 15 residues.